Following are 26 T cell receptor beta chains from one sample sequenced in a study of T-cell memory formation after mild COVID-19. TCRdb re-derived calls from the 5' RACE reads in MiXCR, one entry per CDR3 protein. The sample lists 250,000 to 300,000 distinct CDR3 sequences; 18% were seen once. What was sequenced was PBMCs or a T cell subset sorted from them (not recorded which). These receptors originate from a man aged 18-30 years who had mild COVID-19 (a few samples of this study predate the infection). Cell type and time point are not known.

The chain uses TRBV12-3 or TRBV12-4 and TRBJ2-7; D is unresolved. V lost 5 bases, J lost 5 bases, and 13 bases lay in between. CDR3 size: 13 residues. The CDR3 DNA reads TGTGCCAGCAGTGTCGGACGGCCTAACGAGCAGTACTTC. Translated, it gives CASSVGRPNEQYF.

This sequence joins TRBV5-1 and TRBJ2-2; D is uncertain. V was cut by 0 bases and J by 1 base, with 22 bases left in between. Germline V gene data show CDR1 as SGHRS and CDR2 as YFSETQ. The CDR3 is 20 amino acids. CDR3 loop: CASSLVPRSLTQRNTGELFF. CDR3 nucleotide sequence: TGCGCCAGCAGCTTGGTCCCCCGAAGTTTGACCCAGCGGAACACCGGGGAGCTGTTTTTT.

V gene TRBV7-2 combines with J gene TRBJ1-2, with a weak D call TRBD1 (6 bases). V was clipped by 3 bases and J by 12 bases, with 17 bases between them. CDR1 and CDR2 (germline): SGHTA, FQGNSA. The CDR3 spans 13 residues. The CDR3 DNA is TGTGCCAGCAGCTTCCCCCAGGGGACCCTTGACACCTTC. Its translation is CASSFPQGTLDTF.

A few counts support this clonotype. V and J are TRBV7-9 and TRBJ1-2; weak D call: TRBD1 (5 bases). From germline, CDR1 is SEHNR and CDR2 FQNEAQ (reference sequence). V lost 5 bases to trimming and J lost 5 bases, with 21 bases between them. The CDR3 extends over 16 amino acids. The CDR3: CASSPPGQTGLYGYTF. The CDR3 DNA reads TGTGCCAGCAGCCCCCCGGGGCAGACGGGGCTGTATGGCTACACCTTC.

This clonotype appeared many times. This chain connects TRBV7-2 to TRBJ1-1, with D perhaps matching TRBD1 (5 bases). This CDR3 is 14 amino acids long. The V gene lost 4 bases and the J gene lost 3 bases, with 12 bases spanning the gap. The germline CDR1 and CDR2 sequences are SGHTA and FQGNSA. The chain's CDR3 is CASSSQGGDTEAFF. The CDR3 bases are TGTGCCAGCAGCTCGCAGGGTGGGGACACTGAAGCTTTCTTT.

This sequence joins TRBV29-1 and TRBJ1-4; the D gene is possibly TRBD1 (5 bases). The CDR3 has 12 residues. Germline CDR1 is SQVTM and CDR2 is ANQGSEA. The V gene lost 1 base and the J gene lost 12 bases, with 12 bases spanning the gap. The DNA for the CDR3 is TGCAGCGTTGAAGGCAGGGAGTCTGAACTGTTTTTT. The encoded protein is CSVEGRESELFF.

Only a few counts were recorded for this clonotype. The gene calls are TRBV11-2 and TRBJ2-5; tentatively, D is TRBD1 or TRBD2 (6 bases each). V lost 3 bases and J 7 bases, leaving 15 bases between the germline ends. CDR1 is SGHAT and CDR2 is FQNNGV in the germline V gene. The CDR3 contains 14 residues. CDR3 protein: CASSLGGRPGTQYF. CDR3 nucleotides: TGTGCCAGCAGCTTGGGGGGCCGCCCCGGGACCCAGTACTTC.

This clonotype has a handful of counts. The rearrangement links TRBV5-1 to TRBJ2-1; a weak D match, TRBD1 (5 bases). The CDR3 is 15 amino acids. The germline CDR1 and CDR2 sequences are SGHRS and YFSETQ. V was shortened by 0 bases and J by 5 bases, with 12 bases between the two germline ends. The CDR3: CASSLAGWVDNEQFF. CDR3 in DNA: TGCGCCAGCAGCTTGGCAGGGTGGGTGGACAATGAGCAGTTCTTC.

This clonotype was found a few times. The genes are TRBV4-1 and TRBJ2-7, with D unclear. Trimming shortened V by 4 bases and J by 3 bases, and 4 bases separated the two germline ends. The CDR3 length is 11 residues. The germline CDR1 and CDR2 sequences are MGHRA and YSYEKL. The CDR3 loop is CASSRHYEQYV. Here the CDR3 DNA reads TGCGCCAGCAGCCGTCACTACGAGCAGTACGTC.

This clonotype was detected a few times. This CDR3 reads CASSLAEGYEQYF. CDR3 nucleotide sequence: TGTGCCAGCAGCTTGGCCGAGGGCTACGAGCAGTACTTC. V and J are TRBV5-4 and TRBJ2-7; possibly TRBD2 for D (5 bases). The length of the CDR3 is 13 residues. Between the trimmed V and J ends, which lost 0 bases and 3 bases, there was a span of 7 bases. Germline CDR1 SGHNT, CDR2 YYREEE (reference sequence).

This clonotype was found a few times. The chain couples TRBV5-6 to TRBJ1-5, with D uncertain. The CDR3 contains 16 residues. The V end was cut by 4 bases, the J end by 0 bases, with 14 bases between. The germline V gene encodes CDR1 SGHDT and CDR2 YYEEEE. CDR3 protein: CASSLGGPYSNQPQHF. CDR3 nucleotides: TGTGCCAGCAGCCTGGGAGGACCTTATAGCAATCAGCCCCAGCATTTT.

This chain connects TRBV12-3 or TRBV12-4 to TRBJ2-2; the match to TRBD1 covers 11 bases. V lost 4 bases and J lost 5; bases outside the gene matches: 12. The CDR3 is 18 residues long. CDR3 sequence reads: CASSSRTGGEKGTGELFF. CDR3 bases: TGTGCCAGCAGTTCCCGGACAGGGGGCGAAAAGGGGACCGGGGAGCTGTTTTTT.

At least ten counts were recorded for this clonotype. This sequence joins TRBV10-3 and TRBJ2-7; 8 bases are shared with TRBD1. Germline CDR1 and CDR2: ENHRY and SYGVKD. V lost 10 bases, J lost 4 bases, and 3 bases stayed unmatched. The CDR3 consists of 11 residues. For the CDR3, the DNA is TGTGCCAGTAGACAGGGGTACGAGCAGTACTTC. It encodes CASRQGYEQYF.

This rearrangement joins TRBV2 to TRBJ1-3; the D gene is possibly TRBD1 (6 bases). Trimming cost V 9 bases and J 9 bases, with 24 bases left between them. This CDR3 is built from 15 residues. From germline, CDR1 is SNHLY and CDR2 FYNNEI. This CDR3 reads CASRAGGDLVGTIYF. The CDR3 region has the DNA TGTGCCAGTCGAGCGGGGGGCGACCTCGTGGGCACCATATATTTT.

This chain joins TRBV29-1 and TRBJ2-1; 7 bases align to TRBD1. V was clipped by 2 bases and J by 1 base; unmatched bases: 5. Germline V gene sequence: CDR1 SQVTM, CDR2 ANQGSEA. This CDR3 comprises 15 residues. The CDR3 coding sequence is TGCAGCGTTGAAAACAGGGGAAGGTCCTACAATGAGCAGTTCTTC. Protein sequence: CSVENRGRSYNEQFF.

In its sample, this clonotype was seen a few times. The chain combines TRBV4-2 with TRBJ2-3; the D is unclear. V was clipped by 0 bases and J by 2 bases, with 9 bases between them. CDR3 length: 15 residues. Germline V gene sequence: CDR1 LGHNA, CDR2 YNFKEQ. The CDR3 sequence: CASSQDYAYTDTQYF. The CDR3 bases are TGTGCCAGCAGCCAAGACTATGCGTACACAGATACGCAGTATTTT.

This clonotype was seen repeatedly, ten times or more. V and J are TRBV9 and TRBJ1-6, with D possibly matching TRBD1 (5 bases). CDR3 length equals 13 residues. V lost 3 bases to trimming and J lost 10 bases, with 11 bases between them. Germline V lookup: CDR1 SGDLS, CDR2 YYNGEE. The CDR3 region is CASSAQQGSPLHF. CDR3 nucleotides: TGTGCCAGCAGCGCCCAGCAGGGCTCACCCCTCCACTTT.

The chain links TRBV11-1 to TRBJ2-3; no firm D call. CDR3 length: 13 amino acids. Germline values: CDR1 SGHAT, CDR2 FQDESV (reference sequence). V gave up 8 bases and J gave up 2 bases, with 11 bases separating them. CDR3 sequence: CASGYSPTDTQYF. Written as DNA, the CDR3 is TGTGCCAGCGGTTACAGCCCCACAGATACGCAGTATTTT.

This clonotype was found once. The V gene is TRBV7-2, the J gene TRBJ2-5; 7 nucleotides align to TRBD2. The CDR3 loop spans 13 amino acids. Per the germline V gene, CDR1 is SGHTA and CDR2 is FQGNSA. J was trimmed by 7 bases and V by 4 bases; bases with no gene match: 6. This CDR3 reads CASSYEPGGTQYF. In nucleotides, the CDR3 is TGTGCCAGCAGCTATGAGCCGGGAGGGACCCAGTACTTC.

The gene calls are TRBV6-1 and TRBJ2-1; TRBD1 is a possible D gene (6 bases). The CDR3 totals 14 residues. Germline CDR1 reads MNHNS; CDR2 reads SASEGT. V was trimmed by 4 bases and J by 4 bases, leaving 11 bases between them. CDR3 coding DNA: TGTGCCAGCAGTGTAGGGACACGTTACAATGAGCAGTTCTTC. Its protein is CASSVGTRYNEQFF.

This chain joins TRBV4-1 and TRBJ2-1, with D possibly being TRBD2 (5 bases). Trimming shortened V by 4 bases and J by 3 bases, and 19 bases separated the two germline ends. The germline CDR1 and CDR2 sequences are MGHRA and YSYEKL. This CDR3 has 17 residues. The CDR3 reads CASSPTTRLVGYNEQFF. In DNA, the CDR3 is TGCGCCAGCAGCCCGACTACGAGACTGGTGGGCTACAATGAGCAGTTCTTC.

V usage is TRBV5-1 and J usage is TRBJ1-4; 8 nucleotides agree with TRBD1. The CDR3 sequence is 16 residues long. Trimming removed 2 bases from V and 5 bases from J; junction bases left unmatched: 8. Per the germline V gene, CDR1 is SGHRS and CDR2 is YFSETQ. The CDR3 loop is CASSFGQGRANEKLFF. CDR3 DNA: TGCGCCAGCAGCTTCGGACAGGGAAGGGCAAATGAAAAACTGTTTTTT.

The chain employs TRBV6-2 or TRBV6-3 and TRBJ2-7, with D perhaps matching TRBD1 (5 bases). This CDR3 is built from 12 residues. Per the germline V gene, CDR1 is MNHEY and CDR2 is SVGEGT. Trimming removed 6 bases at V and 5 bases at J, with 11 bases between. The CDR3 bases are TGTGCCAGCAGGTCAGGGTTCGACGAGCAGTACGTC. The encoded protein is CASRSGFDEQYV.

J is TRBJ2-3 and V is TRBV12-3 or TRBV12-4, with 13 bases identical to TRBD2. V trimming: 5 bases; J trimming: 3 bases; junction bases outside the gene matches: 5. The CDR3 runs to 16 residues. CDR3 amino acids: CASSPTLAGGTDTQYF. CDR3 in DNA: TGTGCCAGCAGTCCGACACTAGCGGGGGGGACAGATACGCAGTATTTT.

This clonotype was observed a handful of times. This chain links TRBV7-9 with TRBJ2-3, with 14 positions matching TRBD2. V lost 5 bases and J lost 5; bases outside the gene matches: 6. This CDR3 has 16 residues. Per germline, CDR1 SEHNR and CDR2 FQNEAQ (reference sequence). The CDR3 sequence is CASSLGLAGDLDTQYF. CDR3 DNA sequence: TGTGCCAGCAGCCTGGGACTAGCGGGGGACCTAGATACGCAGTATTTT.

The gene calls are TRBV11-2 and TRBJ2-1; D unclear. CDR3 length equals 15 residues. Germline V lookup: CDR1 SGHAT, CDR2 FQNNGV. With 1 base removed from V and 2 bases from J, the gap between germline ends came to 9 bases. CDR3 region: CASSLGRVPYNEQFF. The CDR3 DNA is TGTGCCAGCAGCTTAGGTCGGGTCCCCTACAATGAGCAGTTCTTC.